The 26 T cell receptor beta chains below were found in one sample sequenced in a study of T cell changes during pregnancy in multiple sclerosis. Here immunoSEQ multiplex PCR was the method, and the copy in TCRdb shows in-frame clones only, minus some. The sample has approximately 50,000 clones; over 80% are singletons. The sample was CD4+ T cells from peripheral blood mononuclear cells, taken after pregnancy. These receptors originate from a female donor with multiple sclerosis, enrolled in a pregnancy study.

The chain employs TRBV11-1 and TRBJ2-4; D unclear. The CDR3 spans 15 residues. Per germline, CDR1 SGHAT and CDR2 FQDESV (reference sequence). V dropped 5 bases and J dropped 4 bases, with 15 bases sitting between them. The CDR3: CASSPGSRLKNIQYF. CDR3 sequence (DNA): TGTGCCAGCAGCCCCGGGTCTCGTCTAAAAAACATTCAGTACTTC.

The genes are TRBV30 and TRBJ2-3, with D perhaps matching TRBD2 (6 bases). CDR1 and CDR2 from the germline V gene are GTSNPN and SVGIG (reference sequence). V lost 1 base and J 1 base, leaving 15 bases between the germline ends. The CDR3 length is 16 residues. The CDR3 coding sequence is TGTGCCTGGAGTGCCGGTTTGTGGGAGGGCACAGATACGCAGTATTTT. This gives the protein CAWSAGLWEGTDTQYF.

This clone was seen just once. V and J are TRBV5-1 and TRBJ2-1; 7 bases align to TRBD2. Trimming removed 0 bases from V and 4 bases from J; junction bases left unmatched: 4. The CDR3 contains 15 residues. The germline gives CDR1 SGHRS, CDR2 YFSETQ. CDR3 DNA: TGCGCCAGCAGCTTGGCCCCTAGCGGATACAATGAGCAGTTCTTC. It yields the protein CASSLAPSGYNEQFF.

V and J are TRBV10-1 and TRBJ2-4; possible D gene TRBD2, 5 bases. Germline V gene lookup returns CDR1 WNHNN and CDR2 SYGVQD (reference sequence). V was cut by 2 bases and J by 2 bases, with 25 bases left in between. CDR3 length equals 20 residues. The CDR3 sequence is CASSEGQRETRPLTKNIQYF. The DNA for the CDR3 is TGCGCCAGCAGTGAGGGCCAAAGGGAGACGCGCCCCTTAACCAAAAACATTCAGTACTTC.

The V and J genes are TRBV10-3 and TRBJ2-7, with TRBD1 matching 7 bases. The CDR3 sequence is 14 residues long. Losses at the gene ends were 7 bases for V and 3 bases for J; bases not matched to a gene: 9. Germline V CDR1 and CDR2: ENHRY, SYGVKD. CDR3 amino acids: CAIKSGDSNYEQYF. DNA of the CDR3: TGTGCCATCAAGTCCGGGGACAGCAACTACGAGCAGTACTTC.

The chain is built from TRBV7-2 and TRBJ1-1; maybe TRBD1 (6 bases). CDR1 and CDR2 (germline): SGHTA, FQGNSA. V was pared by 1 base and J by 2 bases, with 14 bases between. The CDR3 is 16 residues long. CDR3: CASSLELTGPNTEAFF. The CDR3 DNA reads TGTGCCAGCAGCTTAGAATTAACAGGGCCCAACACTGAAGCTTTCTTT.

This chain connects TRBV7-9 to TRBJ1-3; TRBD1 is a possible D gene (6 bases). Trimming cost V 4 bases and J 0 bases, with 13 bases left between them. The germline V gene encodes CDR1 SEHNR and CDR2 FQNEAQ (reference sequence). CDR3 length equals 16 residues. The DNA for the CDR3 is TGTGCCAGCAGCTCGCAAGGGACAAGCTCTGGAAACACCATATATTTT. Its translation is CASSSQGTSSGNTIYF.

The rearrangement uses TRBV30 and TRBJ1-2; tentative D call: TRBD1 (5 bases). The CDR3 runs to 11 residues. Germline V gives CDR1 GTSNPN, CDR2 SVGIG (reference sequence). The germline V and J ends were trimmed by 6 bases and 4 bases, with 9 bases remaining between them. CDR3 sequence reads: CACSGLYGYTF. The DNA of the CDR3 is TGTGCCTGTTCGGGACTCTATGGCTACACCTTC.

Here the CDR3 DNA reads TGTGCCAGCAGCCCCGGACTAGATTCAACCGGGGAGCTGTTTTTT. It codes for CASSPGLDSTGELFF. V and J are TRBV7-2 and TRBJ2-2; TRBD2 aligns across 7 bases. J gave up 5 bases and V 5 bases, and 8 bases lay outside the gene matches. The CDR3 is 15 residues long. Per germline, CDR1 SGHTA and CDR2 FQGNSA.

V is TRBV11-3 and J is TRBJ1-1, with D unclear. V dropped 1 base and J dropped 8 bases, with 20 bases sitting between them. The germline V gene has CDR1 SGHNT and CDR2 YENEEA. This CDR3 is 16 amino acids long. This chain's CDR3 is CASSLGGERRVGEAFF. The CDR3 nucleotides are TGTGCCAGCAGCTTAGGTGGGGAGAGGAGGGTTGGCGAAGCTTTCTTT.

The chain combines TRBV6-1 with TRBJ1-5; the match to TRBD1 covers 7 bases. CDR1 and CDR2 from the germline V gene are MNHNS and SASEGT. The V and J ends lost 2 bases and 2 bases, in that order; junction bases with no gene match: 9. The CDR3 has 17 amino acids. CDR3 sequence (DNA): TGTGCCAGCAGTGAATTAGACAGGGCTTATGGCAATCAGCCCCAGCATTTT. Translated: CASSELDRAYGNQPQHF.

The chain recombines TRBV2 with TRBJ2-5; tentative D call: TRBD1 (6 bases). V lost 7 bases, J lost 6 bases, and 18 bases lay in between. Germline lookup yields CDR1 SNHLY and CDR2 FYNNEI. The CDR3 spans 14 residues. The CDR3: CASTPQGTAKTQYF. In DNA, the CDR3 is TGTGCCAGCACTCCCCAGGGGACCGCCAAGACCCAGTACTTC. Supplemented by reference TRBV2 and TRBJ2-5, the full variable domain reads EPEVTQTPSHQVTQMGQEVILRCVPISNHLYFYWYRQILGQKVEFLVSFYNNEISEKSEIFDDQFSVERPDGSNFTLKIRSTKLEDSAMYFCASTPQGTAKTQYFGPGTRLLVL.

The chain recombines TRBV7-6 with TRBJ2-3, with 7 bases that match TRBD2. This CDR3 has 16 amino acids. V lost 2 bases, J lost 2 bases, and 7 bases stayed unmatched. Per germline, CDR1 SGHVS and CDR2 FNYEAQ. The CDR3 loop is CASSLLASGHTDTQYF. In nucleotides, the CDR3 is TGTGCCAGCAGCTTACTGGCTAGCGGACACACAGATACGCAGTATTTT.

The chain links TRBV5-6 to TRBJ2-3, with 7 nucleotides matching TRBD2. The CDR3 extends over 15 amino acids. Trimming removed 4 bases from V and 0 bases from J; junction bases left unmatched: 5. Germline V lookup: CDR1 SGHDT, CDR2 YYEEEE. The CDR3 spells CASSRMGGSTDTQYF. The CDR3 bases are TGTGCCAGCAGCCGCATGGGGGGGAGCACAGATACGCAGTATTTT.

Of note for this clone: Other DNA sequences in this specimen translate into the identical CDR3. V usage is TRBV14 and J usage is TRBJ2-1, with unresolved D. The length of the CDR3 is 13 residues. The V end was cut by 3 bases, the J end by 2 bases, with 5 bases between. Germline CDR1 reads SGHDN; CDR2 reads FVKESK. Here the CDR3 DNA reads TGTGCCAGCAGCCACGGAGCCTACAATGAGCAGTTCTTC. Protein product: CASSHGAYNEQFF.

This chain uses TRBV4-3 with TRBJ2-2, with D possibly matching TRBD2 (5 bases). The CDR3 has 15 residues. The ends were cut back, 0 bases at V and 4 bases at J, with 9 bases in the middle. The V gene's germline CDR1 is LGHNA and CDR2 YSLEER. The CDR3 sequence: CASSQDLLATGELFF. The CDR3 coding sequence is TGCGCCAGCAGCCAAGATCTCCTAGCCACCGGGGAGCTGTTTTTT.

DNA of the CDR3: TGTGCCAGCAGCTTGGGTCTAGCGGGAGGCTACGAGCAGTACTTC. It translates to CASSLGLAGGYEQYF. The chain is built from TRBV5-6 and TRBJ2-7, with 11 nucleotides matching TRBD2. The V gene end was trimmed by 0 bases and the J gene end by 3 bases; junction bases not matched to a gene: 2. Germline CDR1 SGHDT, CDR2 YYEEEE. The CDR3 spans 15 residues.

The chain is built from TRBV4-3 and TRBJ1-2; D not certain. CDR3 length: 14 amino acids. Trimming removed 0 bases at V and 2 bases at J, with 7 bases between. Germline CDR1 reads LGHNA; CDR2 reads YSLEER. CDR3 in amino acids: CASSQELDNYGYTF. CDR3 in DNA: TGCGCCAGCAGCCAAGAACTAGACAACTATGGCTACACCTTC.

This chain connects TRBV30 to TRBJ2-1; D remains ambiguous. The CDR3 has 12 amino acids. The germline gives CDR1 GTSNPN, CDR2 SVGIG (reference sequence). V was clipped by 0 bases and J by 8 bases, with 8 bases between them. This CDR3 reads CAWSVSVYEQFF. The DNA for the CDR3 is TGTGCCTGGAGTGTAAGCGTGTATGAGCAGTTCTTC.

In this sample, this clone turned up a few times. The chain links TRBV5-6 to TRBJ1-3; no clear D. This CDR3 contains 15 residues. The V gene's germline CDR1 is SGHDT and CDR2 YYEEEE. V lost 0 bases and J 11 bases, leaving 18 bases between the germline ends. CDR3 sequence (DNA): TGTGCCAGCAGCTTGGCCGGTGTCCTAAGTGTGGCCATATATTTT. This codes for CASSLAGVLSVAIYF.

The V call is TRBV11-3, the J call TRBJ2-2; 7 bases are a match to TRBD1. CDR3 length: 16 amino acids. The ends lost 5 bases at V and 0 bases at J; junction bases unmatched: 6. The V gene's germline CDR1 is SGHNT and CDR2 YENEEA. The CDR3 reads CASSLMTGTNTGELFF. In nucleotides, the CDR3 is TGTGCCAGCAGCCTGATGACAGGGACGAACACCGGGGAGCTGTTTTTT.

The chain carries TRBV5-5 and TRBJ1-5; D ambiguous. The CDR3 loop spans 15 amino acids. Trimming removed 1 base at V and 0 bases at J, with 8 bases between. Per the germline V gene, CDR1 is SGHKS and CDR2 is YYEKEE (reference sequence). DNA of the CDR3: TGTGCCAGCAGCTTGTCTCCCGGTAGCAATCAGCCCCAGCATTTT. Translating it yields CASSLSPGSNQPQHF.

The gene calls are TRBV5-6 and TRBJ2-2, with 8 positions matching TRBD2. CDR3 length: 17 residues. V dropped 2 bases and J dropped 2; count of bases not matched to a gene: 8. Germline CDR1 reads SGHDT; CDR2 reads YYEEEE. The CDR3 nucleotides read TGTGCCAGCAGCTTCTCCGGGGTAGCGGGAAACACCGGGGAGCTGTTTTTT. Translated: CASSFSGVAGNTGELFF.

The V and J genes are TRBV19 and TRBJ1-2; D perhaps matches TRBD1 (6 bases). Germline assignment: CDR1 LNHDA and CDR2 SQIVND (reference sequence). CDR3 length: 18 amino acids. Trimming cost V 4 bases and J 2 bases, with 23 bases left between them. This chain's CDR3 is CASSTVGGGTRGNYGYTF. CDR3 DNA: TGTGCCAGTAGTACCGTGGGGGGGGGCACGCGGGGAAACTATGGCTACACCTTC.

The V and J genes are TRBV7-2 and TRBJ2-3, with 7 bases fitting TRBD1. The V segment lost 5 bases and the J segment 0 bases; nucleotides outside the gene matches: 5. CDR3 size: 15 residues. The V gene's germline CDR1 is SGHTA and CDR2 FQGNSA. The CDR3 coding sequence is TGTGCCAGCAGCGTAGACAGGGCTAGCACAGATACGCAGTATTTT. It encodes CASSVDRASTDTQYF. Supplemented by reference TRBV7-2 and TRBJ2-3, the full variable domain reads GAGVSQSPSNKVTEKGKDVELRCDPISGHTALYWYRQSLGQGLEFLIYFQGNSAPDKSGLPSDRFSAERTGGSVSTLTIQRTQQEDSAVYLCASSVDRASTDTQYFGPGTRLTVL.

The J gene is TRBJ2-1, the V gene TRBV7-2; D uncertain. V was shortened by 4 bases and J by 0 bases, with 4 bases between the two germline ends. The CDR3 loop spans 13 amino acids. Per the germline V gene, CDR1 is SGHTA and CDR2 is FQGNSA. The CDR3 bases are TGTGCCAGCAGCTCTAGCTCCTACAATGAGCAGTTCTTC. Translated, it gives CASSSSSYNEQFF.